The sequence of this T cell receptor beta chain was determined in a study of T-cell memory formation after mild COVID-19. General study findings and limits: A subset of responding clones appeared in pre-infection memory, suggesting cross-reactive memory joined.

TCRdb independently ran MiXCR on the 5' RACE reads; one entry per CDR3 protein. Among around 320,000 distinct CDR3 sequences listed, approximately 19% were seen once. Comments on this clonotype: Antigen unknown.

V was clipped by 3 bases and J by 10 bases; unmatched bases: 9. CDR1 and CDR2 from the germline V gene are ENHRY and SYGVKD. The CDR3 runs 15 residues. The gene calls are TRBV10-3 and TRBJ1-4; TRBD1 aligns across 9 bases. Source material: PBMCs or a T cell subset sorted from them (not recorded which). The TCR comes from a man between 18 and 35 years old who had mild COVID-19 (a few samples of this study predate the infection). Cell type and time point are not known. The CDR3 loop is CAISDPGQGIRKLFF. The CDR3 coding sequence is TGTGCCATCAGTGATCCTGGACAGGGGATCCGAAAACTGTTTTTT.